The T cell receptor beta chain described here comes from a study of sequential checkpoint blockade in melanoma (dated by TCRdb to the late 2010s). For context, the study as a whole: In a 1:1 randomization, patients received either first-line nivolumab then ipilimumab (arm A) or ipilimumab then nivolumab (arm B). Both trial sequences were followed by maintenance nivolumab.

TCRbeta CDR3 regions were immunosequenced from genomic DNA with the immunoSEQ Assay. Prior to high-throughput sequencing, genomic DNA was amplified by bias-controlled multiplex PCR. The authors' analysis ran thus. To quantify the absolute abundance of each unique TCRbeta CDR3 region, the sequences were collapsed and filtered. Clonality was defined as 1 minus Pielou's evenness and was calculated using productive rearrangements only. A previously published method was used to identify clones whose frequencies were significantly greater in on-treatment samples than in baseline samples. Held by TCRdb, this immuneACCESS table contains in-frame sequences only and omits some clones. Under half of the omission traces to an unresolved V gene where checked; the cause of the rest is unknown. The V and J calls and the clone size are those of that table, but D and trimming were determined from the DNA. Within this sample are around 11,000 clones, with roughly 52% of them counted one time only. The ten biggest clones cover 15% to 20% of the sample.

The paper as a whole reports these results and caveats: The model for predicting response that combines TCR metrics with mutation burden needs to be validated in larger, independent patient cohorts.

The CDR3 spans 15 residues, from the cysteine through the phenylalanine. The retained sequence is limited to the CDR3, 45 bases, with the frame set at the first base. Trimming leaves V shorter by 5 bases and J shorter by 10 bases, with the junction holding 11 bases beyond the gene matches. The germline V gene (reference sequence) yields SEHNR for CDR1 and FQNEAQ for CDR2. On this clone itself: Its antigen remains undetermined. Base qualities are not provided; no much larger clone lies one nucleotide away.

The treatment or condition label corresponds to: randomized to nivolumab then ipilimumab (arm A) or the reverse (arm B). None of the patients in the trial had previously been given DNA-damaging chemotherapy. Thawed PBMCs were sorted on a FACS Aria II flow cytometer to isolate live CD3+CD8+ cells negative for CD19 and CD56. The samples were obtained from melanoma patients enrolled in CheckMate 064, an open-label, randomized phase II trial testing sequential checkpoint blockade. Peripheral blood mononuclear cells were collected by leukapheresis, purified with Ficoll-Paque, and frozen in human serum with approximately 10% DMSO. Immediately after sorting, the purity of the sorted blood CD3+CD8+ cells was confirmed to be >98%, and DNA was then extracted.

Source: CD8+ T cells sorted from blood (inferred from file names), taken from a patient given nivolumab and ipilimumab in sequence. The sequence is built from TRBV7-9 and TRBJ2-1; 10 bases in the middle match TRBD1. The TCR was taken from a human donor with melanoma. The CDR3: CASSRQGAREGEQFF. The base sequence is TGTGCCAGCAGCCGACAGGGGGCTCGGGAGGGGGAGCAGTTCTTC.